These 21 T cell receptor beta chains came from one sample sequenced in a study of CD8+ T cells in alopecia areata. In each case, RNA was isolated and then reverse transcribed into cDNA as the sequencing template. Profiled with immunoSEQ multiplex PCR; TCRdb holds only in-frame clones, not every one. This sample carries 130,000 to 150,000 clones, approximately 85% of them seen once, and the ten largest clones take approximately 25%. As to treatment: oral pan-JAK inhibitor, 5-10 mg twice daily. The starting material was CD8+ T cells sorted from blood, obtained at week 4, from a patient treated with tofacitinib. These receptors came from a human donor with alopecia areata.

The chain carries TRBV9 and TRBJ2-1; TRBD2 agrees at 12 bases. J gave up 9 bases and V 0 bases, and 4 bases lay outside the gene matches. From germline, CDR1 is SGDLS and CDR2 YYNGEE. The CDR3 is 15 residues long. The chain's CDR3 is CASSVGTSGGSEQFF. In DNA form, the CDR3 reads TGTGCCAGCAGCGTAGGTACTAGCGGGGGGTCTGAGCAGTTCTTC.

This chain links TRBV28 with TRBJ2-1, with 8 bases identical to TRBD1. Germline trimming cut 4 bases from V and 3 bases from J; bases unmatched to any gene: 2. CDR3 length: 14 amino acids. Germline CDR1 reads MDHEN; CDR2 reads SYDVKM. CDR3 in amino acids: CASSSGQVYNEQFF. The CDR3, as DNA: TGTGCCAGCAGTTCGGGACAGGTCTACAATGAGCAGTTCTTC.

The CDR3 sequence: CAISESGLNEQFF. The DNA of the CDR3 is TGTGCCATCAGTGAGTCGGGATTGAATGAGCAGTTCTTC. The chain carries TRBV10-3 and TRBJ2-1; D ambiguous. This CDR3 spans 13 amino acids. The V gene lost 0 bases and the J gene lost 7 bases, with 7 bases spanning the gap. Germline V lookup: CDR1 ENHRY, CDR2 SYGVKD.

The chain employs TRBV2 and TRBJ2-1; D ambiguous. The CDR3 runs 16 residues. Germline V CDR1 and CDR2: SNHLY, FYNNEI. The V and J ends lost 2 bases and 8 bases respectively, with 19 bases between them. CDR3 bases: TGTGCCAGCAGTGAATGGTCAGGCACCCCATCCGATGAGCAGTTCTTC. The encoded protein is CASSEWSGTPSDEQFF.

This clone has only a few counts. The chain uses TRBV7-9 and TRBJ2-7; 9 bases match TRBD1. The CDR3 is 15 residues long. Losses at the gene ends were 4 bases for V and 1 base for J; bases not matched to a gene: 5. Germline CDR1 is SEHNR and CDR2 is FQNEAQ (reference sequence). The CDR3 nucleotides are TGTGCCAGCAGCTCGCCGGGACAGGGATCCTACGAGCAGTACTTC. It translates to CASSSPGQGSYEQYF. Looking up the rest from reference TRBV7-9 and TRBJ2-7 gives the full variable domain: DTGVSQNPRHKITKRGQNVTFRCDPISEHNRLYWYRQTLGQGPEFLTYFQNEAQLEKSRLLSDRFSAERPKGSFSTLEIQRTEQGDSAMYLCASSSPGQGSYEQYFGPGTRLTVT.

In nucleotides, the CDR3 is TGCAGCGTTGAGGGATGGATGGGGAGCGGGAACAATGAGCAGTTCTTC. Translation gives CSVEGWMGSGNNEQFF. This chain uses TRBV29-1 with TRBJ2-1; TRBD2 matches 7 bases. Germline V gene data show CDR1 as SQVTM and CDR2 as ANQGSEA. The CDR3 has 16 residues. Trimming took 3 bases from V and 5 from J; bases not matched to a gene: 13.

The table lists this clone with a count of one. The CDR3 nucleotides read TGTGCCAGCAGTTACCCACAGGTTAATTCACCCCTCCACTTT. It translates to CASSYPQVNSPLHF. V and J are TRBV6-6 and TRBJ1-6, with D perhaps TRBD1 (5 bases). The CDR3 contains 14 residues. Germline-derived CDR1 and CDR2 are MNHNY and SVGAGI (reference sequence). Trimming took 2 bases from V and 6 from J, leaving 8 bases between them.

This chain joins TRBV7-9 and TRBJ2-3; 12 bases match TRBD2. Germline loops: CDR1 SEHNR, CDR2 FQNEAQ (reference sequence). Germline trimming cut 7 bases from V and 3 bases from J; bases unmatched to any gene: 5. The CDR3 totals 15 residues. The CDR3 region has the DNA TGTGCCAGCATCCTGACTAGCGGGGGTACAGATACGCAGTATTTT. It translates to CASILTSGGTDTQYF.

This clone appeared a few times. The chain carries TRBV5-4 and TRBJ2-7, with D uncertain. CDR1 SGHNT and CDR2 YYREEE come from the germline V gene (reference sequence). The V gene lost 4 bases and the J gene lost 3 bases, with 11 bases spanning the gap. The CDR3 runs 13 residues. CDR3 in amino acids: CASSPEDRYEQYF. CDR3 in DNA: TGTGCCAGCAGCCCCGAAGACCGCTACGAGCAGTACTTC.

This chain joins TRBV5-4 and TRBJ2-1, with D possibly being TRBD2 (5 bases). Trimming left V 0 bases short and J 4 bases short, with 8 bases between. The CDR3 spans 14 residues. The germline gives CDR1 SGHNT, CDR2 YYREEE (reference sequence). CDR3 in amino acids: CASSLAGSYNEQFF. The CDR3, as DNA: TGTGCCAGCAGCTTGGCTGGGAGTTACAATGAGCAGTTCTTC.

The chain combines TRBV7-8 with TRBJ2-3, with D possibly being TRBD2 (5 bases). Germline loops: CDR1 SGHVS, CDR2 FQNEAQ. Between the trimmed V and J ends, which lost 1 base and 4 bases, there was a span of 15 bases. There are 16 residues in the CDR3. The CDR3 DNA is TGTGCCAGCAGCTTAGGGGCGACGGGGAGACCAGATACGCAGTATTTT. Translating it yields CASSLGATGRPDTQYF. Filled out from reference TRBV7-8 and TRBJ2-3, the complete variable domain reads GAGVSQSPRYKVAKRGQDVALRCDPISGHVSLFWYQQALGQGPEFLTYFQNEAQLDKSGLPSDRFFAERPEGSVSTLKIQRTQQEDSAVYLCASSLGATGRPDTQYFGPGTRLTVL.

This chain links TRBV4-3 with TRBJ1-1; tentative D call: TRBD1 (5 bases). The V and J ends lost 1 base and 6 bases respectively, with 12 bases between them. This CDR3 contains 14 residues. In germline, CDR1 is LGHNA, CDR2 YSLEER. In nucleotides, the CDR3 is TGCGCCAGCAGCCAAGTTGGCGTGGGGGCTGAAGCTTTCTTT. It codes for CASSQVGVGAEAFF.

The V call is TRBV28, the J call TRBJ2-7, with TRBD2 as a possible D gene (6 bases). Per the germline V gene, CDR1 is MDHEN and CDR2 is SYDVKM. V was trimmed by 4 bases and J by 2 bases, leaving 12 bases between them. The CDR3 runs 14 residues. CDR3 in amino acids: CASSSLAATYEQYF. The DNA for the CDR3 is TGTGCCAGCAGTTCATTAGCGGCAACCTACGAGCAGTACTTC. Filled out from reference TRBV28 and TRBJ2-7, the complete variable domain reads DVKVTQSSRYLVKRTGEKVFLECVQDMDHENMFWYRQDPGLGLRLIYFSYDVKMKEKGDIPEGYSVSREKKERFSLILESASTNQTSMYLCASSSLAATYEQYFGPGTRLTVT.

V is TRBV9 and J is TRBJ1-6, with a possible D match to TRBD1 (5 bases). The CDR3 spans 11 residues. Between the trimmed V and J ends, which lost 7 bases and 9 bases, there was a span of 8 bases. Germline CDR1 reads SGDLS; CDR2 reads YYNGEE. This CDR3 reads CASGTGSPLHF. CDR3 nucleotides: TGTGCCAGCGGCACAGGTTCACCCCTCCACTTT.

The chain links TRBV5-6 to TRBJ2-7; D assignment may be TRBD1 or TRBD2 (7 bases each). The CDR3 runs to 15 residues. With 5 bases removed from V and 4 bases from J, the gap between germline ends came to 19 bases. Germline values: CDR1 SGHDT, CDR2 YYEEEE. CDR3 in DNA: TGTGCCAGCAGTTTAGGGAGGGGGCGCAAATACGAGCAGTACTTC. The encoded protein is CASSLGRGRKYEQYF.

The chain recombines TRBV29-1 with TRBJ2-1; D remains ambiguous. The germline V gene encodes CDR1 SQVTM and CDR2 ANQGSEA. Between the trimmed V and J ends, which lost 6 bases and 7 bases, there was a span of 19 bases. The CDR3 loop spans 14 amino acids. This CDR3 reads CSVGPGSSGNEQFF. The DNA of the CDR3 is TGCAGCGTCGGGCCCGGGTCATCTGGGAATGAGCAGTTCTTC.

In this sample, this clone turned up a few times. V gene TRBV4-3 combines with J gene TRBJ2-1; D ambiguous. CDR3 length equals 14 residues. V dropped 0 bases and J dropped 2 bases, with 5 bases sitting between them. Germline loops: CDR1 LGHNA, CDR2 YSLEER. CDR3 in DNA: TGCGCCAGCAGCCAAGAGTGGGCCTACAATGAGCAGTTCTTC. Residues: CASSQEWAYNEQFF.

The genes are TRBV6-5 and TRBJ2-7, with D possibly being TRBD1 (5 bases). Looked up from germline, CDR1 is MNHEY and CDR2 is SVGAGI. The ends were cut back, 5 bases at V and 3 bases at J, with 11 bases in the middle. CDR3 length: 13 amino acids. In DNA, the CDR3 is TGTGCCAGCAGTAACGGACACATCTACGAGCAGTACTTC. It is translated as CASSNGHIYEQYF.

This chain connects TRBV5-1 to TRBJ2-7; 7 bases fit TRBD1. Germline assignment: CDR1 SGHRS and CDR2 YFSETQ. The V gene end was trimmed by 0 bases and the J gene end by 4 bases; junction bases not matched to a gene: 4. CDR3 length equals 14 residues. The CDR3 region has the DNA TGCGCCAGCAGCTTGGAGGGGGCCGGATACGAGCAGTACTTC. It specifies CASSLEGAGYEQYF.

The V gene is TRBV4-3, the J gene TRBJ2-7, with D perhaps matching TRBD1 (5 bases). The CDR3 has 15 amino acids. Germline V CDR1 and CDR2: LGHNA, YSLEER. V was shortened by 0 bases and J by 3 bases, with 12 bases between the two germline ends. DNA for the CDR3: TGCGCCAGCAGCCAAGAGGCAGGGATGTTCTACGAGCAGTACTTC. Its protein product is CASSQEAGMFYEQYF.

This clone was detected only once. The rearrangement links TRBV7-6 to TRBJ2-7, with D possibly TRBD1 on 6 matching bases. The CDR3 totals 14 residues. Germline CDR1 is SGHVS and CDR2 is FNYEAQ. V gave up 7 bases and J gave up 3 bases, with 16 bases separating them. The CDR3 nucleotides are TGTGCCAGCATGGGGGCCGGACCCAACTACGAGCAGTACTTC. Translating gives CASMGAGPNYEQYF. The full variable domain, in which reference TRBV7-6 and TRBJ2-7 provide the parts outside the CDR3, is GAGVSQSPRYKVTKRGQDVALRCDPISGHVSLYWYRQALGQGPEFLTYFNYEAQQDKSGLPNDRFSAERPEGSISTLTIQRTEQRDSAMYRCASMGAGPNYEQYFGPGTRLTVT.